This TCR beta chain is from a study of blood T cell repertoires in COVID-19. Study background: The origin of the acute and convalescent COVID-19 samples was the United States, Italy and Spain. The cDNA or gDNA used as material had been derived from T cells, B-cell-depleted T cells, or PBMCs.

The CDR3 runs 14 residues. Original processing notes: Reference gene primers were amplified, and this amplification served to estimate nucleated cell counts. TCRdb keeps only in-frame clones here, not all; method: immunoSEQ multiplex PCR. D and trimming were read from the DNA, whereas the V and J calls and clone size are those reported in that table. The repertoire includes about 200,000 clones, 70% to 90% of them detected once, and roughly 4.2% sits in the top ten. This clone was seen a handful of times. This chain connects TRBV12-1 to TRBJ2-7; the table's D call TRBD2 went unverified against the DNA. TRBV12-1 is a recognized pseudogene. Sequencing used peripheral blood. The receptor's source is a man in his forties or fifties with acute or convalescent COVID-19. CDR3 coding DNA: TGTGCCAGCAGTTGCCACCGGTTCCGGTACGAGCAGTACTTC. Translation gives CASSCHRFRYEQYF.